This TCR beta chain derives from a study of T cells in Graves' hyperthyroidism and ophthalmopathy. Findings of the study overall: Most thyroid clonotypes with frequency above 0.001 were detected in blood.

Remarks on this clonotype: Antigen: not known.

Amplification of TCR beta CDR3 regions used RNA as the template. A first-round RT-PCR of the TCR CDR3 used the HTBI primer set. TCRdb re-called the multiplex PCR reads with MiXCR, one entry per CDR3 protein. The sample shows around 300,000 distinct CDR3 sequences, nearly 15% of them seen only once. Patients were excluded because of uncontrolled infection, other autoimmune disease, pregnancy or lactation. Trimming removed 6 bases at V and 6 bases at J, with 17 bases between. The CDR3 sequence is 14 residues long. From germline, CDR1 is MDHEN and CDR2 SYDVKM. Sequenced sample: blood. The origin of this receptor is a woman between 50 and 59 years old with Graves' hyperthyroidism that later progressed to Graves' ophthalmopathy. This sequence joins TRBV28 and TRBJ1-2, with D perhaps TRBD1 (6 bases). The CDR3 is CASSSTQGSNGYTF. CDR3 coding DNA: TGTGCCAGCAGCTCAACGCAGGGGTCGAATGGCTACACCTTC.